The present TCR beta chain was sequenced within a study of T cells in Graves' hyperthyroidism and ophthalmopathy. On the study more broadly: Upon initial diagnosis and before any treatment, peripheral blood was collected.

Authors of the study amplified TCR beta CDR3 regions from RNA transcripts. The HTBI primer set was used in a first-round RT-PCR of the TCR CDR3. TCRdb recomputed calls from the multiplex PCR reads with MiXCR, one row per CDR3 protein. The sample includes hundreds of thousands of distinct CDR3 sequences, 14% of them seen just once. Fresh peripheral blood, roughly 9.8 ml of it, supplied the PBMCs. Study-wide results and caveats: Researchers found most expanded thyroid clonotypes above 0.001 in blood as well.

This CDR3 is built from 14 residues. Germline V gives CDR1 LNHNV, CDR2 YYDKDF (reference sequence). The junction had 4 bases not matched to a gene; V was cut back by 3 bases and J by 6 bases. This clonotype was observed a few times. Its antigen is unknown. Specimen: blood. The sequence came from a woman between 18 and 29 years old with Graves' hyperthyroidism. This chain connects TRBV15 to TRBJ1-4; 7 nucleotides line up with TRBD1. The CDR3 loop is CATSRDTGDEKLFF. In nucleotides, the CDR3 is TGTGCCACCAGCAGGGATACAGGGGATGAAAAACTGTTTTTT.